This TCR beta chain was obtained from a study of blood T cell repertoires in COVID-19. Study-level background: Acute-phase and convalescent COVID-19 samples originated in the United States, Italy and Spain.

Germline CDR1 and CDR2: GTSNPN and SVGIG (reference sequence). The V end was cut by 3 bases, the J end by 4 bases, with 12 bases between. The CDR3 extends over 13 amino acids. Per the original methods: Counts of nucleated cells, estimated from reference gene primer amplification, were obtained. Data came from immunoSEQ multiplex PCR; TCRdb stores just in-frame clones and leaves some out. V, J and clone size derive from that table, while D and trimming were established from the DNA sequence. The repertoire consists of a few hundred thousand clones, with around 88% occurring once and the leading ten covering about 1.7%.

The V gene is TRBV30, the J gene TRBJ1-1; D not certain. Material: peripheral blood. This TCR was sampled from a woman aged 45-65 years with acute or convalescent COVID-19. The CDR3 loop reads CAWSYGGSTEAFF. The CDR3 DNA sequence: TGTGCCTGGAGCTATGGCGGGAGCACTGAAGCTTTCTTT.